This T cell receptor (beta chain) originates from a study of human T cells and chemical hapten exposure. Study results and limitations: Large CDR3 similarity clusters arose significantly more often from expanded TCRs than from controls. The count of PT1 expanded TCRs correlated positively with patch test score.

Separate cDNA molecules received unique molecular identifiers, which the library attached to them. The authors' processing: TCR counts had a median of about 94,000 per sample and spanned about 23,224 to 690,600. TCRdb reprocessed the RACE reads via MiXCR and lists one record per CDR3 protein. The V and J calls and clone size come from TCRdb's table, not from the authors' own analysis. This sample carries about 360,000 distinct CDR3 sequences, approximately 6.9% of them seen once, and the ten largest clones take 8.4%. Time point here: patch test 1, 2 weeks after DPC sensitization. Treatment meaning: therapeutic diphenylcyclopropenone sensitization with weekly scalp DPC. To note about this clonotype: Its antigen remains unidentified.

There are 13 residues in the CDR3. The ends lost 6 bases at V and 5 bases at J; junction bases unmatched: 5. V gene TRBV12-3 or TRBV12-4 combines with J gene TRBJ1-1, with TRBD1 matching over 8 bases. Sequenced here: whole blood, sampled in connection with sensitization to the hapten diphenylcyclopropenone (DPC). The clonotype was recovered from a woman aged 18-29 years with alopecia areata. Some clones in this sample may be carry-over from other donors' samples. Here the CDR3 DNA reads TGTGCCAGCAGAACGGACAGGGCTACTGAAGCTTTCTTT. Encoded protein: CASRTDRATEAFF.